Listed below are T cell receptor beta chains from one sample, sequenced in a study of shared clonotypes between healthy human individuals. Profiled with immunoSEQ multiplex PCR; TCRdb holds only in-frame clones, not every one. The table records about 1.5 million clones, nearly 99% of them present only once. Material: naive CD4+ T cells sorted from blood. These receptors were collected from a man aged 30 to 45 in good health. CDR3s include the opening cysteine and the closing phenylalanine or tryptophan. A D gene is named only where the DNA matches it firmly. The size entry is marked missing in some rows and otherwise reads once, few, many or a size class.

J gene	D gene	V gene	clone size	CDR3 protein	CDR3 DNA
TRBJ2-3	.	TRBV11-2	.	CASSFDVGDTQYF	TGTGCCAGCAGCTTTGATGTGGGGGATACGCAGTATTTT
TRBJ2-1	TRBD2	TRBV29-1	.	CSVEGRTSGYNEQFF	TGCAGCGTTGAAGGTCGGACTAGCGGGTACAATGAGCAGTTCTTC
TRBJ2-1	.	TRBV15	.	CATSIRRGTYNEQFF	TGTGCCACCAGCATACGGCGGGGTACCTACAATGAGCAGTTCTTC
TRBJ2-7	TRBD1	TRBV2	once	CASTRDRTYEQYF	TGTGCCAGTACCCGGGACAGGACCTACGAGCAGTACTTC
TRBJ1-1	.	TRBV6-1	.	CASNLGWGTEAFF	TGTGCCAGCAATCTAGGTTGGGGCACTGAAGCTTTCTTT
TRBJ2-7	.	TRBV5-1	.	CASTPQGHATYEQYF	TGCGCCAGCACCCCCCAAGGACACGCCACCTACGAGCAGTACTTC
TRBJ2-7	.	TRBV6-5	.	CASRRVRGAEQYF	TGTGCCAGCAGGCGGGTAAGGGGGGCCGAGCAGTACTTC
TRBJ2-1	TRBD2	TRBV6-6	.	CASRASGAIEQFF	TGTGCCAGCAGGGCTAGCGGCGCGATAGAGCAGTTCTTC
TRBJ2-5	TRBD2	TRBV7-8	.	CASSLRTSGVLETQYF	TGTGCCAGCAGCTTAAGGACTAGCGGGGTCCTGGAGACCCAGTACTTC
TRBJ2-2	.	TRBV18	.	CASTGNRVTGELFF	TGTGCCAGCACCGGAAACAGGGTCACCGGGGAGCTGTTTTTT
TRBJ2-3	.	TRBV7-9	.	CASSSRWDSTDTQYF	TGTGCCAGCAGCTCTCGTTGGGACAGCACAGATACGCAGTATTTT
TRBJ1-1	.	TRBV10-1	.	CASSESGTSPWTAFF	TGCGCCAGCAGTGAGTCCGGGACATCACCTTGGACGGCTTTCTTT
TRBJ1-3	.	TRBV4-1	.	CASSPLLRGLSGNTIYF	TGCGCCAGCAGCCCCCTTCTGCGCGGTCTCTCTGGAAACACCATATATTTT
TRBJ1-5	.	TRBV4-1	.	CASSQDYNQPQHF	TGCGCCAGCAGCCAAGATTATAATCAGCCCCAGCATTTT
TRBJ2-7	.	TRBV27	.	CASSLSRQTYEQYF	TGTGCCAGCAGTTTATCGAGGCAGACCTACGAGCAGTACTTC
TRBJ2-7	TRBD1	TRBV6-5	once	CASTSNRGRVYEQYF	TGTGCCAGCACCAGTAACAGGGGGCGCGTGTACGAGCAGTACTTC
TRBJ2-4	.	TRBV27	.	CASSLIGRQGGNIQYF	TGTGCCAGCAGTTTAATCGGTCGACAGGGAGGGAACATTCAGTACTTC
TRBJ1-4	.	TRBV12-2	.	CASRSGGEKLFF	TGTGCAAGTCGCTCTGGGGGGGAAAAACTGTTTTTT
TRBJ2-1	.	TRBV29-1	.	CSVANGPDDEQFF	TGCAGCGTTGCCAACGGACCCGACGATGAGCAGTTCTTC